The 14 T cell receptor beta chains below were found in one sample sequenced in a study of T cells after yellow fever vaccination. TCRdb ran MiXCR on the 5' RACE reads and lists one entry per CDR3 protein. This table has around 500,000 distinct CDR3 sequences, 21% appearing once. The input for sequencing was PBMCs, taken 21 days after the first yellow fever vaccination. The receptors originated from a man younger than 35 who received the YFV17D yellow fever vaccine.

The rearrangement uses TRBV2 and TRBJ1-3, with D unclear. The germline gives CDR1 SNHLY, CDR2 FYNNEI. The CDR3 covers 15 residues. Trimming took 7 bases from V and 0 from J, leaving 13 bases between them. This CDR3 reads CASINDGDSGNTIYF. CDR3 coding DNA: TGTGCCAGCATCAACGATGGAGACTCTGGAAACACCATATATTTT.

The chain combines TRBV6-1 with TRBJ2-5; 7 bases line up with TRBD2. The germline V gene has CDR1 MNHNS and CDR2 SASEGT. The CDR3 contains 13 residues. The CDR3 DNA reads as TGTGCTGCCGCCAGCGGGGTTCTAGAGACCCAGTACTTC. Protein: CAAASGVLETQYF.

This clonotype has only a few counts. The gene calls are TRBV29-1 and TRBJ1-5; D is perhaps TRBD1 (6 bases). The CDR3 covers 13 residues. Germline CDR1 is SQVTM and CDR2 is ANQGSEA. V dropped 4 bases and J dropped 4 bases, with 11 bases sitting between them. CDR3 region: CSVAGQPNQPQHF. The DNA of the CDR3 is TGCAGCGTTGCAGGACAGCCGAATCAGCCCCAGCATTTT.

This clonotype was recorded a few times. One end of the junction is discordant with germline, which a read error may explain. The J gene is TRBJ1-4, the V gene TRBV7-9; unclear D gene. The CDR3 sequence is 14 residues long. Germline CDR1 SEHNR, CDR2 FQNEAQ (reference sequence). In nucleotides, the CDR3 is TGTGCCAGCAGTTCCGACCTAACTTATGAAAAACTGTTTTTT. This translates into CASSSDLTYEKLFF.

This chain connects TRBV19 to TRBJ1-2; D remains ambiguous. CDR3 size: 16 residues. Germline V gives CDR1 LNHDA, CDR2 SQIVND (reference sequence). Trimming shortened V by 3 bases and J by 2 bases, and 16 bases separated the two germline ends. CDR3 region: CASSISVSTTNYGYTF. In DNA, the CDR3 is TGTGCCAGTAGTATCAGTGTGTCAACCACCAACTATGGCTACACCTTC.

This clonotype was found many times. The chain carries TRBV2 and TRBJ1-5, with a weak D call TRBD1 (5 bases). CDR1 is SNHLY, CDR2 FYNNEI, per germline. V was clipped by 6 bases and J by 13 bases, with 13 bases between them. This CDR3 is built from 11 residues. CDR3 nucleotide sequence: TGTGCCAGCAGCATAAGGGGACCACAGCATTTT. Translating gives CASSIRGPQHF.

The chain is built from TRBV7-2 and TRBJ1-2; TRBD1 aligns across 9 bases. The ends lost 7 bases at V and 1 base at J; junction bases unmatched: 10. Germline V gene sequence: CDR1 SGHTA, CDR2 FQGNSA. This CDR3 is built from 16 residues. CDR3 residues: CASTRPGQGRNYGYTF. CDR3 coding DNA: TGTGCCAGCACCCGACCGGGACAGGGTCGTAACTATGGCTACACCTTC. Filled out from reference TRBV7-2 and TRBJ1-2, the complete variable domain reads GAGVSQSPSNKVTEKGKDVELRCDPISGHTALYWYRQSLGQGLEFLIYFQGNSAPDKSGLPSDRFSAERTGGSVSTLTIQRTQQEDSAVYLCASTRPGQGRNYGYTFGSGTRLTVV.

The table lists this clonotype with a few counts. The chain joins TRBV5-1 to TRBJ1-4; a possible D gene is TRBD1 (5 bases). Germline CDR1 SGHRS, CDR2 YFSETQ. This CDR3 is 16 amino acids long. Trimming shortened V by 4 bases and J by 0 bases, and 13 bases separated the two germline ends. This CDR3 reads CASSAGTLSTNEKLFF. The DNA of the CDR3 is TGCGCCAGCAGCGCGGGGACCCTTTCAACTAATGAAAAACTGTTTTTT. Based on the CDR3 plus reference TRBV5-1 and TRBJ1-4, the full variable domain is KAGVTQTPRYLIKTRGQQVTLSCSPISGHRSVSWYQQTPGQGLQFLFEYFSETQRNKGNFPGRFSGRQFSNSRSEMNVSTLELGDSALYLCASSAGTLSTNEKLFFGSGTQLSVL.

This clonotype was recorded many times. V usage is TRBV5-1 and J usage is TRBJ2-6; 10 nucleotides agree with TRBD1. Germline loops: CDR1 SGHRS, CDR2 YFSETQ. V shed 5 bases and J 3 bases; nucleotides not matched to a gene: 2. The CDR3 consists of 15 residues. The CDR3 loop reads CASRTGGSGANVLTF. CDR3 sequence (DNA): TGCGCCAGCAGGACAGGGGGCAGTGGGGCCAACGTCCTGACTTTC.

This clonotype was seen ten or more times. This rearrangement joins TRBV4-1 to TRBJ2-7; D not resolved. Per the germline V gene, CDR1 is MGHRA and CDR2 is YSYEKL. Trimming pared 0 bases from V and 0 bases from J, leaving 6 bases between. This CDR3 is built from 14 residues. CDR3 residues: CASSQDRVSYEQYF. The CDR3 DNA reads as TGCGCCAGCAGCCAAGATCGCGTCTCCTACGAGCAGTACTTC.

This clonotype was observed a handful of times. V is TRBV12-3 or TRBV12-4 and J is TRBJ2-1; D might be TRBD1 (6 bases). Trimming took 3 bases from V and 10 from J, leaving 7 bases between them. The CDR3 length is 11 residues. The CDR3 here is CASSFGQEQFF. The CDR3 DNA follows: TGTGCCAGCAGTTTCGGACAGGAGCAGTTCTTC.

There are many counts of this clonotype. The chain is built from TRBV5-1 and TRBJ2-3, with D unresolved. Trimming took off 5 bases at V and 2 bases at J, with 9 bases between the two ends. The germline gives CDR1 SGHRS, CDR2 YFSETQ. CDR3 size: 13 residues. The CDR3 bases are TGCGCCAGCAGTGGGCCCAACACAGATACGCAGTATTTT. It specifies CASSGPNTDTQYF.

The chain joins TRBV5-1 to TRBJ2-5; possible D gene TRBD2, 5 bases. CDR1 and CDR2 from the germline V gene are SGHRS and YFSETQ. This CDR3 has 15 residues. The V end was cut by 0 bases, the J end by 1 base, with 10 bases between. The CDR3 is CASSLARDGQETQYF. The CDR3 DNA is TGCGCCAGCAGCTTGGCCCGGGATGGCCAAGAGACCCAGTACTTC.

This clonotype was found once. The chain employs TRBV12-5 and TRBJ1-1; D gene ambiguous. V lost 7 bases to trimming and J lost 5 bases, with 14 bases between them. This CDR3 is built from 13 residues. Per germline, CDR1 LGHNT and CDR2 FRNRAP. Here the CDR3 DNA reads TGTGCTAGTGCCGTAGTTGGGTATACTGAAGCTTTCTTT. Translated, it gives CASAVVGYTEAFF. Full variable domain (outside the CDR3, taken from reference TRBV12-5 and TRBJ1-1): DARVTQTPRHKVTEMGQEVTMRCQPILGHNTVFWYRQTMMQGLELLAYFRNRAPLDDSGMPKDRFSAEMPDATLATLKIQPSEPRDSAVYFCASAVVGYTEAFFGQGTRLTVV.